Listed below are T cell receptor beta chains from one sample, sequenced in a study of vaccination effects on CD4 cells after COVID-19. These TCRs' antigens remain unknown. The table came from immunoSEQ multiplex PCR; TCRdb's copy has only in-frame clones and leaves some out. The sample lists about 57,000 clones; about 81% were seen once. The sample in question was CD4+ T cells from PBMCs cultured without peptide, obtained after COVID-19 vaccination. Receptors were obtained from a human donor who received a COVID-19 vaccine. The CDR3 runs from the conserved cysteine through the conserved F or W. A D gene is named only where the DNA matches it firmly. Expanded clones are given a class, and other clones once, few, many or no size at all.

length: 14; J: TRBJ1-2; V: TRBV3-1/TRBV3-2; D: -; size: once; CDR3: CASSAPWVNYGYTF; DNA: TGTGCCAGCAGCGCGCCTTGGGTTAACTATGGCTACACCTTC
length: 15; J: TRBJ1-4; V: TRBV24-1; D: -; size: -; CDR3: CATSQSDTTGEKLFF; DNA: TGTGCCACCAGTCAGAGTGACACCACTGGCGAAAAACTGTTTTTT
length: 13; J: TRBJ1-1; V: TRBV12-3/TRBV12-4; D: -; size: -; CDR3: CASSLFAATEAFF; DNA: TGTGCCAGCAGTTTATTCGCCGCCACTGAAGCTTTCTTT
length: 13; J: TRBJ1-4; V: TRBV5-6; D: -; size: -; CDR3: CASSFREQEKLFF; DNA: TGTGCCAGCAGCTTTCGGGAGCAGGAAAAACTGTTTTTT
length: 16; J: TRBJ1-3; V: TRBV6-4; D: -; size: -; CDR3: CASSEKTEYSGNTIYF; DNA: TGTGCCAGCAGTGAGAAGACAGAATACTCTGGAAACACCATATATTTT
length: 15; J: TRBJ1-5; V: TRBV28; D: TRBD1; size: -; CDR3: CASSPRQGKSQPQHF; DNA: TGTGCCAGCAGTCCGAGACAGGGAAAAAGTCAGCCCCAGCATTTT
length: 13; J: TRBJ1-5; V: TRBV11-2; D: -; size: few; CDR3: CASSLEVNQPQHF; DNA: TGTGCCAGCAGCTTAGAGGTCAATCAGCCCCAGCATTTT
length: 15; J: TRBJ1-4; V: TRBV30; D: TRBD1; size: -; CDR3: CAWSIGQALNEKLFF; DNA: TGTGCCTGGAGTATAGGACAGGCCCTTAATGAAAAACTGTTTTTT
length: 13; J: TRBJ2-1; V: TRBV5-1; D: -; size: -; CDR3: CASSPGPYNEQFF; DNA: TGCGCCAGCAGCCCTGGGCCTTACAATGAGCAGTTCTTC
length: 14; J: TRBJ2-2; V: TRBV19; D: -; size: -; CDR3: CASSIQNSAGELFF; DNA: TGTGCCAGTAGTATCCAGAACTCTGCCGGGGAGCTGTTTTTT
length: 17; J: TRBJ2-7; V: TRBV5-1; D: TRBD2; size: once; CDR3: CASSLGASGPIGGEQYF; DNA: TGCGCCAGCAGCTTGGGGGCTAGCGGGCCCATAGGGGGAGAGCAGTACTTC
length: 15; J: TRBJ2-7; V: TRBV4-2; D: TRBD2; size: -; CDR3: CASSQTLTGGGEQYF; DNA: TGTGCCAGCAGCCAAACTCTAACGGGAGGGGGCGAGCAGTACTTC
length: 16; J: TRBJ1-2; V: TRBV1; D: -; size: once; CDR3: CTSSPGRAPKNYGYTF; DNA: TGCACCAGCAGCCCCGGTAGGGCTCCCAAAAACTATGGCTACACCTTC
length: 12; J: TRBJ1-6; V: TRBV6-5; D: -; size: -; CDR3: CASSSSNSPLHF; DNA: TGTGCCAGCAGTTCCAGTAATTCACCCCTCCACTTT
length: 15; J: TRBJ2-3; V: TRBV5-1; D: TRBD1; size: -; CDR3: CASSSRQGFTDTQYF; DNA: TGCGCCAGCAGCTCCCGACAGGGATTCACAGATACGCAGTATTTT
length: 13; J: TRBJ1-5; V: TRBV5-1; D: -; size: -; CDR3: CASSLEANQPQHF; DNA: TGCGCCAGCAGCTTGGAAGCCAATCAGCCCCAGCATTTT
length: 14; J: TRBJ2-7; V: TRBV7-2; D: -; size: -; CDR3: CASSLEGRYHEQYF; DNA: TGTGCCAGCAGCTTAGAAGGCAGGTACCACGAGCAGTACTTC
length: 14; J: TRBJ1-2; V: TRBV6-5; D: TRBD1; size: -; CDR3: CASRVQGAPYGYTF; DNA: TGTGCCAGCAGGGTGCAGGGGGCTCCCTATGGCTACACCTTC
length: 15; J: TRBJ1-4; V: TRBV5-8; D: -; size: -; CDR3: CASSLPQGREEKLFF; DNA: TGTGCCAGCAGCTTGCCCCAGGGGCGAGAGGAAAAACTGTTTTTT
length: 14; J: TRBJ1-2; V: TRBV3-1/TRBV3-2; D: -; size: once; CDR3: CASSQGRGPYGYTF; DNA: TGTGCCAGCAGCCAAGGTCGGGGCCCCTATGGCTACACCTTC
length: 15; J: TRBJ2-3; V: TRBV10-3; D: TRBD2; size: -; CDR3: CAISDTWEGPDTQYF; DNA: TGTGCCATCAGTGATACGTGGGAGGGCCCGGATACGCAGTATTTT
length: 13; J: TRBJ2-2; V: TRBV6-5; D: TRBD1; size: -; CDR3: CASKGRGPGELFF; DNA: TGTGCCAGCAAGGGCAGGGGGCCTGGGGAGCTGTTTTTT
length: 13; J: TRBJ2-3; V: TRBV11-2; D: -; size: -; CDR3: CASSLEPVSTQYF; DNA: TGTGCCAGCAGCTTAGAACCTGTTAGTACGCAGTATTTT
length: 16; J: TRBJ2-3; V: TRBV7-3; D: -; size: -; CDR3: CASSLEGQGITDTQYF; DNA: TGTGCCAGCAGCTTAGAGGGTCAAGGGATCACAGATACGCAGTATTTT
length: 12; J: TRBJ1-6; V: TRBV5-4; D: -; size: -; CDR3: CASSPGSSPLHF; DNA: TGTGCCAGCAGCCCGGGATCGTCACCCCTCCACTTT
length: 14; J: TRBJ1-1; V: TRBV3-1/TRBV3-2; D: -; size: -; CDR3: CASSHFSVNTEAFF; DNA: TGTGCCAGCAGCCATTTCTCGGTGAACACTGAAGCTTTCTTT
length: 20; J: TRBJ2-3; V: TRBV19; D: TRBD2; size: -; CDR3: CASSNPSGLAGGPYTDTQYF; DNA: TGTGCCAGTAGTAACCCCTCGGGACTAGCGGGGGGCCCCTACACAGATACGCAGTATTTT
length: 15; J: TRBJ2-3; V: TRBV2; D: TRBD2; size: -; CDR3: CASSASRGSTDTQYF; DNA: TGTGCCAGCAGTGCGTCGCGGGGGAGCACAGATACGCAGTATTTT
length: 13; J: TRBJ1-2; V: TRBV15; D: -; size: -; CDR3: CATSRDLTYGYTF; DNA: TGTGCCACCAGCAGAGATTTGACTTATGGCTACACCTTC
length: 15; J: TRBJ1-6; V: TRBV7-2; D: -; size: -; CDR3: CASSLNRSGVSPLHF; DNA: TGTGCCAGCAGCCTAAACAGGTCAGGGGTCTCACCCCTCCACTTT
length: 13; J: TRBJ2-5; V: TRBV5-1; D: -; size: -; CDR3: CASSSDGGQTQYF; DNA: TGCGCCAGCAGTTCGGACGGGGGTCAGACCCAGTACTTC
length: 14; J: TRBJ1-2; V: TRBV7-8; D: -; size: -; CDR3: CASSQRQRLAGYTF; DNA: TGTGCCAGCAGCCAACGACAGCGCCTGGCGGGCTACACCTTC
length: 16; J: TRBJ1-5; V: TRBV6-2/TRBV6-3; D: -; size: once; CDR3: CASSYGASRNNQPQHF; DNA: TGTGCCAGCAGTTACGGTGCCTCCAGGAACAATCAGCCCCAGCATTTT
length: 16; J: TRBJ2-1; V: TRBV7-6; D: TRBD2; size: -; CDR3: CASSLFGTSGRNEQFF; DNA: TGTGCCAGCAGCTTGTTTGGGACTAGCGGGAGGAATGAGCAGTTCTTC
length: 11; J: TRBJ1-1; V: TRBV29-1; D: -; size: -; CDR3: CSISGNTEAFF; DNA: TGCAGCATTTCGGGGAACACTGAAGCTTTCTTT
length: 15; J: TRBJ2-2; V: TRBV28; D: TRBD1; size: -; CDR3: CASKPGQGAGGELFF; DNA: TGTGCCAGCAAACCGGGACAGGGGGCGGGCGGGGAGCTGTTTTTT